This entry lists 12 T cell receptor beta chains sequenced from one sample in a study of T-cell reconstitution after alpha-beta-depleted transplantation in children. Unique molecular identifiers were used to barcode this TCRbeta library. One entry per CDR3 protein, called by TCRdb with MiXCR from the PCR reads. Here the sample spans around 410,000 distinct CDR3 sequences, 9.5% to 13% being singletons. The starting material was PBMCs from the stem cell graft donor, obtained from the stem cell graft. The origin of the receptors is a human donor who donated a stem cell graft to a child with acute myeloid leukemia.

This clonotype appeared a few times. The V gene is TRBV6-1, the J gene TRBJ2-2; D possibly corresponds to TRBD2 (6 bases). The CDR3 has 15 amino acids. The germline V gene has CDR1 MNHNS and CDR2 SASEGT. The V and J ends lost 4 bases and 2 bases respectively, with 11 bases between them. The CDR3 reads CASSVGLPNTGELFF. The CDR3 DNA sequence: TGTGCCAGCAGTGTGGGACTCCCAAACACCGGGGAGCTGTTTTTT.

The chain uses TRBV5-1 and TRBJ2-5; D call uncertain. The CDR3 is made up of 12 amino acids. Germline V gene data show CDR1 as SGHRS and CDR2 as YFSETQ. Trimming stripped 4 bases from V and 13 bases from J, with 17 bases between. The CDR3 protein is CASSLEDGRAYF. The DNA of the CDR3 is TGCGCCAGCAGCCTAGAGGACGGCCGGGCGTACTTC.

The sample holds many counts of this clonotype. The rearrangement uses TRBV29-1 and TRBJ2-2, with D hard to call. This CDR3 has 11 residues. Germline CDR1 reads SQVTM; CDR2 reads ANQGSEA. V lost 7 bases and J 2 bases, leaving 5 bases between the germline ends. The DNA for the CDR3 is TGCAGCGCCACCAACACCGGGGAGCTGTTTTTT. This gives the protein CSATNTGELFF.

The chain couples TRBV20-1 to TRBJ2-2, with 8 bases lining up with TRBD2. Germline V CDR1 and CDR2: DFQATT, SNEGSKA (reference sequence). The V and J ends lost 1 base and 2 bases, in that order; junction bases with no gene match: 0. The CDR3 spans 14 residues. This CDR3 is CSARVAGNTGELFF. The CDR3 bases are TGCAGTGCTAGAGTAGCGGGAAACACCGGGGAGCTGTTTTTT.

This clonotype occurred a few times. This sequence joins TRBV20-1 and TRBJ1-1, with 9 bases matching TRBD1. The CDR3 length is 12 residues. With V trimmed by 5 bases and J by 5 bases, 3 bases remained unmatched. Germline CDR1 reads DFQATT; CDR2 reads SNEGSKA (reference sequence). The DNA for the CDR3 is TGCAGTGCTCCACAGGGGGCGACTGAAGCTTTCTTT. Its protein product is CSAPQGATEAFF.

The CDR3 loop reads CASTGRTGNTIYF. The CDR3 nucleotides read TGTGCCAGCACGGGCAGGACTGGAAACACCATATATTTT. This chain connects TRBV7-6 to TRBJ1-3; D is undetermined. With 7 bases removed from V and 2 bases from J, the gap between germline ends came to 9 bases. There are 13 residues in the CDR3. Looked up from germline, CDR1 is SGHVS and CDR2 is FNYEAQ.

The CDR3 sequence: CATQGQGTYNEQFF. The CDR3 DNA is TGTGCCACCCAGGGACAGGGTACCTACAATGAGCAGTTCTTC. The chain is built from TRBV12-3 or TRBV12-4 and TRBJ2-1; 9 positions agree with TRBD1. The CDR3 is made up of 14 amino acids. With 10 bases clipped from V and 2 bases from J, the junction kept 6 bases outside the gene matches.

Of note for this clonotype: This may come from a read error, since a much larger clone is one base off. The chain joins TRBV7-7 to TRBJ2-3, with TRBD2 matching over 8 bases. In germline, CDR1 is SSHAT, CDR2 FNYEAQ (reference sequence). The CDR3 runs to 15 residues. The CDR3 reads CASTRGLDGTDTQYF. The CDR3 DNA sequence: TGTGCTAGCACCCGGGGACTAGATGGTACAGATACGCAGTATTTT.

This clonotype was counted between two and nine times. The CDR3 DNA follows: TGCGCCAGCAGCTTGTTTGCCTACAATGAGCAGTTCTTC. This translates into CASSLFAYNEQFF. J is TRBJ2-1 and V is TRBV5-1; D is ambiguous. The CDR3 covers 13 residues. V lost 1 base, J lost 2 bases, and 4 bases lay in between. Germline CDR1 is SGHRS and CDR2 is YFSETQ.

This clonotype was detected a few times. The gene calls are TRBV7-3 and TRBJ2-7; 8 bases fit TRBD2. J lost 3 bases, V lost 1 base, and 5 bases had no gene match. This CDR3 has 15 residues. Germline CDR1 reads SGHTA; CDR2 reads FQGTGA. The CDR3 DNA follows: TGTGCCAGCAGCTTAAGCGGGGGGCCTTACTACGAGCAGTACTTC. The encoded protein is CASSLSGGPYYEQYF.

This clonotype occurred a few times. V gene TRBV12-3 or TRBV12-4 combines with J gene TRBJ2-7; D ambiguous. The CDR3 contains 12 residues. Between the trimmed V and J ends, which lost 3 bases and 6 bases, there was a span of 9 bases. CDR3 nucleotide sequence: TGTGCCAGCAGTTTGTCGGGCCGCGAGCAGTACGTC. Translated, it gives CASSLSGREQYV.

The chain links TRBV11-2 to TRBJ2-1; TRBD1 matches 7 bases. The germline V gene encodes CDR1 SGHAT and CDR2 FQNNGV. The CDR3 runs to 15 residues. Trimming cost V 4 bases and J 3 bases; bases outside gene matches: 6. DNA for the CDR3: TGTGCCAGCAGCTCGAGGGGGCTCGGCTACAATGAGCAGTTCTTC. This codes for CASSSRGLGYNEQFF.